This T cell receptor (beta chain) was documented in a study of cytomegalovirus exposure and HLA in healthy donors. Study background: A prior study identified 90 million to 120 million unique TCR beta sequences from 150 million to 200 million T cells. Study-level results: The study labeled approximately 150 TCR beta chains cytomegalovirus-associated. Later work associated 16,951 TCR beta sequences with HLA alleles at 0.05 false discovery rate. When the data were analyzed later, several of the most significant clusters appeared to be linked to common viral pathogens.

About this clone: Antigen: not known.

The PCR used 60 Vbeta and 13 Jbeta primers. Assay: immunoSEQ multiplex PCR; the TCRdb copy retains only in-frame clones and omits some. The sample records about 160,000 clones, 60% to 80% being singletons. The CDR3 consists of 12 residues. Germline CDR1 and CDR2: SNHLY and FYNNEI. The V end lost 7 bases, the J end lost 4 bases, and 7 bases lay between the germline ends. The gene calls are TRBV2 and TRBJ1-4; D remains ambiguous. The sequenced sample consisted of PBMCs. The clonotype comes from a man aged 18 to 30 in good health and CMV-seropositive. This CDR3 is CASKQINEKLFF. CDR3 sequence (DNA): TGTGCCAGCAAACAGATTAATGAAAAACTGTTTTTT.